Listed below are T cell receptor beta chains from one sample, sequenced in a study of identical twins. TCRdb reprocessed the 5' RACE reads via MiXCR and lists one record per CDR3 protein. The profile shows 1.5 million to 2 million distinct CDR3 sequences, under 35% of them singletons. The specimen was cord blood. These receptor sequences come from a newborn girl in good health. Both conserved end residues are part of each CDR3. Fields, in order: J gene, clone size, D gene, V gene, CDR3 DNA, CDR3 protein. D genes are given only for firm matches. Not every row has a clone size; where given, it reads once, few, many or a size class.

>TRBJ2-1|few|.|TRBV12-3/TRBV12-4
TGTGCCAGCAGTGTACCAACTAGCAGGGTCGACAATGAGCAGTTCTTC
CASSVPTSRVDNEQFF
>TRBJ2-1|.|TRBD2|TRBV7-8
TGTGCCAGCAGCTTAGCAGGGGGGGTTAAGACTAGCGGCTACAATGAGCAGTTCTTC
CASSLAGGVKTSGYNEQFF
>TRBJ2-3|few|.|TRBV7-7
TGTGCTAGCAGCTTATGGCGGTTCACAGATACGCAGTATTTT
CASSLWRFTDTQYF
>TRBJ2-7|.|.|TRBV20-1
TGCAGTGCTAGTTGGGAGTGGGGCTCCTACGAGCAGTACTTC
CSASWEWGSYEQYF
>TRBJ2-3|many|.|TRBV5-8
TGTGCCAGCACCCACACGGCCCGGACGACAGATACGCAGTATTTT
CASTHTARTTDTQYF
>TRBJ2-7|.|.|TRBV7-9
TGTGCCAGCAGCTTAGCGGGAAGGCCCTCCTACGAGCAGTACTTC
CASSLAGRPSYEQYF
>TRBJ2-3|.|.|TRBV12-3/TRBV12-4
TGTGCCACCAATTCGATGTACGCGGGGCACCGCACAGATACGCAGTATTTT
CATNSMYAGHRTDTQYF
>TRBJ2-1|.|TRBD2|TRBV9
TGTACCAGCAGCTCCCGCCAAAGGACTAGCTCCTACAATGAGCAGTTCTTC
CTSSSRQRTSSYNEQFF
>TRBJ2-7|.|TRBD2|TRBV15
TGTGCCACCAGCAGAGCTCGGACTAGCGTTCCCTACAAGCAGTACTTC
CATSRARTSVPYKQYF
>TRBJ2-7|.|TRBD2|TRBV20-1
TGCAGTGCTAGAGGGACTAGCGGTCTTACCTACGAGCAGTACTTC
CSARGTSGLTYEQYF
>TRBJ2-1|.|TRBD2|TRBV6-2/TRBV6-3
TGTGCCAGCAGTAAATGGGCTAGCGGGACTTTGGATGAGCAGTTCTTC
CASSKWASGTLDEQFF
>TRBJ1-1|.|.|TRBV4-1
TGCGCCAGCAGCGATAAGCCGGTCGTACACTTGAACACTGAAGCTTTCTTT
CASSDKPVVHLNTEAFF
>TRBJ2-3|.|.|TRBV3-1
TGTGCCAGCAGCCAAGACCGGACGGGGAATAGGGCAGATACGCAGTATTTT
CASSQDRTGNRADTQYF
>TRBJ1-4|.|.|TRBV4-1
TGCGCCAGCAGCCCGACAAGAGATCGGGTAGAAAAACTGTTTTTT
CASSPTRDRVEKLFF
>TRBJ2-5|.|TRBD2|TRBV5-1
TGCGCCAGCAGCATGGGACTAGCGGGCTCCCGACACACTGAGCAGTACTTC
CASSMGLAGSRHTEQYF
>TRBJ2-6|.|.|TRBV27
TGTGCCAGCAGTTTAGGGACCTTGCTCTCTGGGGCCAACGTCCTGACTTTC
CASSLGTLLSGANVLTF
>TRBJ2-5|.|.|TRBV20-1
TGCAGTGCTAGGCCCGGTAAAGAGACCCAGTACTTC
CSARPGKETQYF
>TRBJ1-6|.|.|TRBV6-1
TGTGCCAGCAGTGAAGCGCTTCGGAGTAATTCACCCCTCCACTTT
CASSEALRSNSPLHF
>TRBJ2-4|.|.|TRBV29-1
TGCAGCATCAGCGGCGTGCTCTCCTACGTGCAGTACTTC
CSISGVLSYVQYF
>TRBJ1-1|.|.|TRBV5-1
TGCGCCAGCAGCTTAATATTACAGGGCGAGGGCACTGAAGCTTTCTTT
CASSLILQGEGTEAFF
>TRBJ2-7|few|TRBD1|TRBV7-2
TGTGCCAGCAGCTTATATAGGGGGCACTACGAGCAGTACTTC
CASSLYRGHYEQYF
>TRBJ2-3|.|.|TRBV2
TGTGCCAGCACCAGAGATCGAGGGGCTTCGGATACGCAGTATTTT
CASTRDRGASDTQYF
>TRBJ2-7|few|TRBD2|TRBV20-1
TGCAGTGCTATTAGGACTAGCGGGAGGTTCTACGAGCAGTACTTC
CSAIRTSGRFYEQYF
>TRBJ2-3|.|TRBD2|TRBV4-2
TGTGCCAGCAGCGCAAGCGGGGGCCAAAGCACAGATACGCAGTATTTT
CASSASGGQSTDTQYF
>TRBJ2-2|few|.|TRBV5-1
TGCGCCAGCGGTCCTGGGCAGTACGCGAACACCGGGGAGCTGTTTTTT
CASGPGQYANTGELFF
>TRBJ1-6|.|.|TRBV5-8
TGTGCCAGCAGCTTGGTGCCAGGAGGCTATAATTCACCCCTCCACTTT
CASSLVPGGYNSPLHF
>TRBJ1-4|few|.|TRBV7-9
TGTGCCAGCAGCTCCGGACCTACAACTAATGAAAAACTGTTTTTT
CASSSGPTTNEKLFF
>TRBJ1-2|few|TRBD1|TRBV7-8
TGTGCCAGCAGCGTGATGTTTACAGGGGACCTCAACTATGGCTACACCTTC
CASSVMFTGDLNYGYTF
>TRBJ2-2|few|.|TRBV12-3/TRBV12-4
TGTGCCAGCAGTTTGACGGTTGGAACCGGGGAGCTGTTTTTT
CASSLTVGTGELFF
>TRBJ1-2|.|.|TRBV3-1
TGTGCCAGCAGCCGCCTCGGGGCGATTGGCTACACCTTC
CASSRLGAIGYTF
>TRBJ1-5|.|.|TRBV20-1
TGCAGTGCTAGAGATGCCAGGGTGGGCAATCAGCCCCAGCATTTT
CSARDARVGNQPQHF
>TRBJ2-7|.|.|TRBV20-1
TGCAGTGCCGGAGCGACAGCCTTTAACGAGCAGTACTTC
CSAGATAFNEQYF
>TRBJ2-1|.|.|TRBV7-8
TGTGCCAGCAGCTTATCTCAGGGTCCGACCTACGAGCAGTTCTTC
CASSLSQGPTYEQFF
>TRBJ2-3|.|TRBD1|TRBV25-1
TGTGCCAGCAGTGAATTTGGACAGGGGGCATATACGCAGTATTTT
CASSEFGQGAYTQYF
>TRBJ1-2|.|TRBD1|TRBV19
TGTGCCAGTAGTTTCTCCACAGGGGACTATGGCTACACCTTC
CASSFSTGDYGYTF
>TRBJ2-6|few|TRBD1|TRBV12-3/TRBV12-4
TGTGCCAGCAGTTTTCGGACAGGGTATAGGGCCAACGTCCTGACTTTC
CASSFRTGYRANVLTF
>TRBJ2-5|.|.|TRBV4-1
TGCGCCAGCAGCTTTATGGAAGGCGGGACGGTTCAAGAGACCCAGTACTTC
CASSFMEGGTVQETQYF
>TRBJ2-1|.|TRBD2|TRBV20-1
TGCAGTGCCAACCCACTAGCGGGGGGGCTAGGTGAGCAGTTCTTC
CSANPLAGGLGEQFF
>TRBJ2-5|.|TRBD2|TRBV20-1
TGCAGTGCTAGAGGAGACGTGACTAGCGGGGGAGAGACCCAGTACTTC
CSARGDVTSGGETQYF
>TRBJ1-4|few|.|TRBV10-3
TGTGCCATCAAGTCCCAAAGAGGGGAAAAACTGTTTTTT
CAIKSQRGEKLFF
>TRBJ2-1|.|TRBD2|TRBV7-2
TGTGCCAGCAGCTTGACGACTAGCGGGGGCTACAATGAGCAGTTCTTC
CASSLTTSGGYNEQFF
>TRBJ2-7|.|.|TRBV6-5
TGTGCCAGCAGTTACTCCCCTCAGGGCTCCTACGAGCAGTACTTC
CASSYSPQGSYEQYF
>TRBJ2-7|.|TRBD1|TRBV29-1
TGCAGCGTTGGGGACAGGGGATCCTACAATGAGCAGTACTTC
CSVGDRGSYNEQYF
>TRBJ2-1|few|TRBD1|TRBV4-2
TGTGCCAGCAGCCATCGGGACAGACCGAGCTCCTACAATGAGCAGTTCTTC
CASSHRDRPSSYNEQFF
>TRBJ1-4|.|.|TRBV29-1
TGCAGCGTCAAGGGGCATTGGGGTGAAAAACTGTTTTTT
CSVKGHWGEKLFF
>TRBJ2-4|few|TRBD1|TRBV3-1
TGTGCCAGCAGCGGACAGGCCATAGCCAAAAACATTCAGTACTTC
CASSGQAIAKNIQYF
>TRBJ1-1|.|.|TRBV2
TGTGCCAGCAGTGAAGCGGCCCTTGAAGCTTTCTTT
CASSEAALEAFF
>TRBJ2-2|.|TRBD2|TRBV29-1
TGCAGCGTTGAGGGGGTCGGGACTAGCAATCCCGGGGAGCTGTTTTTT
CSVEGVGTSNPGELFF
>TRBJ2-1|.|TRBD2|TRBV20-1
TGCAGTGCTAGAGTGGCGGGGGTCGCCTACAATGAGCAGTTCTTC
CSARVAGVAYNEQFF
>TRBJ2-7|.|.|TRBV20-1
TGCAGTGCTAGAGAGGGGCCCCCTGACAATGAGCAGTACTTC
CSAREGPPDNEQYF
>TRBJ2-1|many|TRBD2|TRBV29-1
TGCAGCGTTGAGTTTCTAGCGGGAGAGAATGAGCAGTTCTTC
CSVEFLAGENEQFF
>TRBJ2-1|.|TRBD2|TRBV24-1
TGTGCCACCAAACAATCCCCGGGACTAGGCCAACATAGCTCCTACAATGAGCAGTTCTTC
CATKQSPGLGQHSSYNEQFF
>TRBJ2-1|.|TRBD1|TRBV6-5
TGTGCCAGCAGTTACAGCGACAGGGTCAGCTCCTACAATGAGCAGTTCTTC
CASSYSDRVSSYNEQFF